The 5 T cell receptor beta chains below were found in one sample sequenced in a study of response to subunit inactivated influenza vaccine (dated by TCRdb to the late 2010s). Library preparation used RT-PCR. The instrument was an Illumina HiSeq 2500. The public reads were reprocessed in TCRdb via fastp at Q25 and MiXCR, keeping in-frame beta chains. Records with the same CDR3 protein are collapsed into one entry carrying the most frequent genes and DNA. The sample data list over 800,000 distinct CDR3 sequences, and about 20% of these were observed just once. The biggest ten clones account for roughly 10% of the sample. The source material was PBMCs from blood, sampled roughly 5 days after vaccination. The source is a man aged 45-60 years who received an inactivated influenza vaccine. Donor details come from another sample of the same person, matched by shared clones.

J is TRBJ2-5 and V is TRBV4-2, with 10 nucleotides matching TRBD2. This CDR3 region has 16 residues. The germline V gene encodes CDR1 LGHNA and CDR2 YNFKEQ. V dropped 0 bases and J dropped 1; count of bases not matched to a gene: 2. Here the CDR3 DNA reads TGTGCCAGCAGCCAAGAACTAGCGGGGAGCCAAGAGACCCAGTACTTC. This sequence encodes CASSQELAGSQETQYF.

This clonotype was recorded many times. The chain recombines TRBV7-8 with TRBJ2-1, with 9 bases that match TRBD1. CDR3 length equals 14 residues. Unmatched junction bases numbered 2, after V lost 5 bases and J lost 3 bases. Germline V lookup: CDR1 SGHVS, CDR2 FQNEAQ. This CDR3 is CASSVTGGYNEQFF. CDR3 sequence (DNA): TGTGCCAGCAGCGTGACAGGGGGCTACAATGAGCAGTTCTTC.

The rearrangement uses TRBV12-3 or TRBV12-4 and TRBJ1-1; the D is unclear. Trimming cost V 2 bases and J 3 bases, with 7 bases left between them. This CDR3 has 13 residues. CDR3 DNA: TGTGCCAGCAGTTTATTTGAGGACACTGAAGCTTTCTTT. Protein product: CASSLFEDTEAFF.

The DNA for the CDR3 is TGTGCCAGCAGCCTTGGCAGGGGGCTTCAGCCCCAGCATTTT. This codes for CASSLGRGLQPQHF. This rearrangement joins TRBV12-3 or TRBV12-4 to TRBJ1-5, with TRBD1 matching over 8 bases. The V and J ends lost 6 bases and 6 bases, in that order; junction bases with no gene match: 7. The length of the CDR3 is 14 residues.

The chain couples TRBV21-1 to TRBJ2-5; the table assigns TRBD2, which was not confirmed against the DNA. TRBV21-1 is recorded as a pseudogene. The CDR3 runs to 16 residues. In DNA form, the CDR3 reads TGTGCCAGCAGCATCCTCGGACCGGACAGCGGGGAGACCCAGTACTTC. Protein sequence: CASSILGPDSGETQYF.